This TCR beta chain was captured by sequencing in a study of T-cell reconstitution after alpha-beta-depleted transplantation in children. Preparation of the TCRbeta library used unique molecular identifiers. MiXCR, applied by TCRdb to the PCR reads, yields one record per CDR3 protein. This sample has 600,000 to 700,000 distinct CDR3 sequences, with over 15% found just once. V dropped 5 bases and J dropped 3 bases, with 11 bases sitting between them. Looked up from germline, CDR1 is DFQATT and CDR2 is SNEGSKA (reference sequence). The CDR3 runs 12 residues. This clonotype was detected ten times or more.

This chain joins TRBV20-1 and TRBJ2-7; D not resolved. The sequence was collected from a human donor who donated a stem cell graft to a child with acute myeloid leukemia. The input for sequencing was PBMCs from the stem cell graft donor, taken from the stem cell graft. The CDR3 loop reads CSASNTYYEQYV. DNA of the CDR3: TGCAGTGCTTCCAACACATACTACGAGCAGTACGTC.